This T cell receptor (beta chain) originates from a study of CD8+CD57+ T cells in acquired aplastic anemia. Study-wide findings and caveats: It was found that 25 to 35 CD8+ CDR3 sequences were shared between patients and controls.

The ends were cut back, 2 bases at V and 4 bases at J, with 14 bases in the middle. The CDR3 length is 15 residues. Germline V gene lookup returns CDR1 SEHNR and CDR2 FQNEAQ (reference sequence). TCR beta VDJ and CDR3 profiles were obtained from a genomic DNA template. Each CDR3 protein is one row after TCRdb ran MiXCR on the reads. The sample lists 200,000 to 250,000 distinct CDR3 sequences, 34% seen once, with more than 0.95% in the top ten. This clonotype was counted many times. The antigen remains unidentified. The sequence was collected from a human donor in good health, serving as a control. V gene TRBV7-9 combines with J gene TRBJ2-5, with TRBD1 as a possible D gene (6 bases). The sequenced sample was sorted CD4+, CD8+, or CD8+CD57+ T cells (not recorded which) from PBMCs. This CDR3 is CASSLPHTGRETQYF. In DNA form, the CDR3 reads TGTGCCAGCAGCTTACCACACACAGGGAGAGAGACCCAGTACTTC.